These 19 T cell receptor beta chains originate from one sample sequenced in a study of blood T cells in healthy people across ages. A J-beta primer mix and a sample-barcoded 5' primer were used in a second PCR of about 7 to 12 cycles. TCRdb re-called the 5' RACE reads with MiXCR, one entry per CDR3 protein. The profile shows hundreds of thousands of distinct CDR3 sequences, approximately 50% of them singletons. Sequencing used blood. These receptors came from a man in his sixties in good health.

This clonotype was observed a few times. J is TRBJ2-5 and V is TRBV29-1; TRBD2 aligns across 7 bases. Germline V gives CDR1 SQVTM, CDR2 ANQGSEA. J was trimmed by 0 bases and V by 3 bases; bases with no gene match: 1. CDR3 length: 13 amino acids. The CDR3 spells CSVDGGNQETQYF. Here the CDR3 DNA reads TGCAGCGTTGACGGGGGGAACCAAGAGACCCAGTACTTC.

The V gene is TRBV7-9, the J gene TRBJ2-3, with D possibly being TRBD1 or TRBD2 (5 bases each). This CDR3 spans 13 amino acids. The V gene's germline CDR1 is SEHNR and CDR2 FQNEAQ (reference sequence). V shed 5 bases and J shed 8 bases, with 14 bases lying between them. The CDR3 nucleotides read TGTGCCAGCAGCGTCTGGCAGAGGGGTACGCAGTATTTT. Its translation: CASSVWQRGTQYF.

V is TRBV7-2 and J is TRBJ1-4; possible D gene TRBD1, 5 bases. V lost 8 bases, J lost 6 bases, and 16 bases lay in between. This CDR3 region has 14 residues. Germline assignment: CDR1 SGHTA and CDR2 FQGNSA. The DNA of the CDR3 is TGTGCCAGCCGACTTCCCGGGGGATATGAAAAACTGTTTTTT. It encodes CASRLPGGYEKLFF. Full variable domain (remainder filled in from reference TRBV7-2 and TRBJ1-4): GAGVSQSPSNKVTEKGKDVELRCDPISGHTALYWYRQSLGQGLEFLIYFQGNSAPDKSGLPSDRFSAERTGGSVSTLTIQRTQQEDSAVYLCASRLPGGYEKLFFGSGTQLSVL.

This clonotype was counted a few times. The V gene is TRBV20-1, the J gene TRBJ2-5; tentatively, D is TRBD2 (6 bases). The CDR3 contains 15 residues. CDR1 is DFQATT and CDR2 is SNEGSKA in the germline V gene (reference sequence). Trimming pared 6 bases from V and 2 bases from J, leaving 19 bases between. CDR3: CSAELPGAGQETQYF. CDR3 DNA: TGCAGTGCCGAACTCCCTGGGGCGGGGCAAGAGACCCAGTACTTC.

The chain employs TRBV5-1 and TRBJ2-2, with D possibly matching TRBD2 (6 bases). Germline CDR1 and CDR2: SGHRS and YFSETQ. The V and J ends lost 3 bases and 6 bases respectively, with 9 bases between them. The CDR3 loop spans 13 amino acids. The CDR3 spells CASSSGGPGELFF. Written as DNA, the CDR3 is TGCGCCAGCAGCTCTGGAGGGCCCGGGGAGCTGTTTTTT.

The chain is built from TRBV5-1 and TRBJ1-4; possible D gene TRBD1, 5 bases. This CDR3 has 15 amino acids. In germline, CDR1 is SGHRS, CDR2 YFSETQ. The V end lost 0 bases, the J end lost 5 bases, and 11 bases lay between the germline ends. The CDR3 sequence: CASSLDRGFNEKLFF. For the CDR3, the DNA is TGCGCCAGCAGCTTGGATCGGGGCTTCAATGAAAAACTGTTTTTT.

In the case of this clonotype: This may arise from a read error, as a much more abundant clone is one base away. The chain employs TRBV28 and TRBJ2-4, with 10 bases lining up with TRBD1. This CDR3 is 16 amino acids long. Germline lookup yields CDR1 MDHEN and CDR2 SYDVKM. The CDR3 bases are TGTGCCAACAGTCCGGACAGGGGGAAGTTCAAAAACATTCAGTACTTC. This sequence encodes CANSPDRGKFKNIQYF.

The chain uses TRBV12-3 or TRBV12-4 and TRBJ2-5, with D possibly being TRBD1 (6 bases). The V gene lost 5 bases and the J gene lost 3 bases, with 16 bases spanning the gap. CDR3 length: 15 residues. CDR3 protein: CASSDLQGPKETQYF. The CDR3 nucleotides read TGTGCCAGCAGTGACCTCCAGGGGCCAAAAGAGACCCAGTACTTC.

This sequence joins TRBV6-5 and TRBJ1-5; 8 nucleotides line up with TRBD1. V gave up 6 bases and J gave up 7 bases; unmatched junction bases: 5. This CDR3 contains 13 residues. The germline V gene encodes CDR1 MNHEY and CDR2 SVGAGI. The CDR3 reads CASRAGGGQPQHF. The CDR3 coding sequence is TGTGCCAGCAGAGCAGGGGGCGGGCAGCCCCAGCATTTT.

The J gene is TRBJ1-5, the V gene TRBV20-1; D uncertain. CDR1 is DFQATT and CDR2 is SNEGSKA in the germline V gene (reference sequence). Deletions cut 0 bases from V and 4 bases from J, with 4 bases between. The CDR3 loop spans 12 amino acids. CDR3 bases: TGCAGTGCTAGAGAAAGGAATCAGCCCCAGCATTTT. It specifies CSARERNQPQHF.

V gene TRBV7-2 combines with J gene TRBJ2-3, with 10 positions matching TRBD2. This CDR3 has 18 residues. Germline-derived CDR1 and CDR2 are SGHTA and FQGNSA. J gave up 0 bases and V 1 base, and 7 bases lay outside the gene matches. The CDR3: CASSLGGTSAPSTDTQYF. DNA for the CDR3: TGTGCCAGCAGCTTAGGTGGGACTAGCGCACCTAGCACAGATACGCAGTATTTT.

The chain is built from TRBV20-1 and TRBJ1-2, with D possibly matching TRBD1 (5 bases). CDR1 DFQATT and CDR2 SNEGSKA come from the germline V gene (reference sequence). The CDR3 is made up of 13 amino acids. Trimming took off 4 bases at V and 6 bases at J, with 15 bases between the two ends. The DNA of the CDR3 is TGCAGTGCTACTCTTCCGTCAGGGCATGGCTACACCTTC. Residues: CSATLPSGHGYTF.

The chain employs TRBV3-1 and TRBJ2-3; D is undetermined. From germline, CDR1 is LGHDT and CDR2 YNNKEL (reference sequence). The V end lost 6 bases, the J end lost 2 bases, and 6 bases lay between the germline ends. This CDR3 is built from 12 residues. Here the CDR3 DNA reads TGTGCCAGCAGGGAAACCACAGATACGCAGTATTTT. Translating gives CASRETTDTQYF.

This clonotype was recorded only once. The CDR3 region has the DNA TGCAGCGTTGCAAGGAGCCGATCATACAATGAGCAGTTCTTC. This gives the protein CSVARSRSYNEQFF. V gene TRBV29-1 combines with J gene TRBJ2-1; no definite D call. This CDR3 contains 14 residues. Trimming removed 4 bases from V and 4 bases from J, with 14 bases in between. CDR1 is SQVTM and CDR2 is ANQGSEA in the germline V gene.

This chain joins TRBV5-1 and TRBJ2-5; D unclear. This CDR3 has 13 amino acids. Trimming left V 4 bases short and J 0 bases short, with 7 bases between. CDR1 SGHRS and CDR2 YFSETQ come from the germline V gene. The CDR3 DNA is TGCGCCAGCAGCGACATGTACCAAGAGACCCAGTACTTC. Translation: CASSDMYQETQYF.

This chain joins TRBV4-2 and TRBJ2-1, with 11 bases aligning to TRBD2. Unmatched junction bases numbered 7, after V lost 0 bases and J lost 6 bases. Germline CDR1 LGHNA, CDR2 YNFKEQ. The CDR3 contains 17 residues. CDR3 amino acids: CASSQEGSLAGANEQFF. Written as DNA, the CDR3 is TGTGCCAGCAGCCAAGAAGGCTCACTAGCGGGGGCCAATGAGCAGTTCTTC.

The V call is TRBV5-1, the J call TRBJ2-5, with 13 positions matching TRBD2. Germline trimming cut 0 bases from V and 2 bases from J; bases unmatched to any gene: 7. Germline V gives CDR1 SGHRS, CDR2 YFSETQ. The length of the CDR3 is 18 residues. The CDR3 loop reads CASSLAGTSGVKQETQYF. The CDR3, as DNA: TGCGCCAGCAGCTTGGCCGGGACTAGCGGGGTAAAACAAGAGACCCAGTACTTC.

The CDR3 sequence is CASSGRYRETQYF. The CDR3 nucleotides read TGTGCCAGCAGCGGGAGGTATCGGGAGACCCAGTACTTC. The chain links TRBV7-2 to TRBJ2-7; tentative D call: TRBD2 (6 bases). TRBJ2-5 explains the end of the DNA better; the J call may be wrong. The CDR3 sequence is 13 residues long. Germline CDR1 is SGHTA and CDR2 is FQGNSA.

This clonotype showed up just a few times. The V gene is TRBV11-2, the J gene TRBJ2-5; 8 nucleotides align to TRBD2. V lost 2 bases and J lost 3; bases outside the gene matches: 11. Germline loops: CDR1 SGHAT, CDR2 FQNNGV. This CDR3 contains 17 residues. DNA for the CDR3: TGTGCCAGCAGCTTACGGGGCGGGGGGCAATTAAAAGAGACCCAGTACTTC. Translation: CASSLRGGGQLKETQYF.